This T cell receptor (beta chain) was recorded in a study of molecular identifiers for immune sequencing clone quantification. Study-level points and caveats: With a barcode shared among identical TCR molecules, highly expanded clone sizes could be underestimated.

One entry per CDR3 protein, called by TCRdb with MiXCR from the PCR reads. The sample records 300,000 to 400,000 distinct CDR3 sequences, about a fifth being singletons. CDR1 and CDR2 from the germline V gene are LNHDA and SQIVND (reference sequence). The ends were cut back, 1 base at V and 0 bases at J, with 16 bases in the middle. The CDR3 is 18 residues long. This clonotype was recorded a few times. Its target is not known. With 10%, 30% or 50% of RNA, about 17,000 to 1,100,000 naive CD8 T cells were sequenced. Sorting recovered naive CD8 T cells on a CD8+CD4-CCR7+CD45RA+ profile. Sequenced material: naive CD8+ T cells from blood, with Jurkat cell RNA spiked in. As for subset: FACS-sorted CD8+CD4-CCR7+CD45RA+ naive T cells. The TCR sequence derives from a human donor in good health. Some libraries in this study had Jurkat cell RNA spiked in. This chain uses TRBV19 with TRBJ1-3; D gene unclear. This CDR3 is CASSIALMDGLSGNTIYF. CDR3 DNA: TGTGCCAGTAGTATAGCTCTAATGGACGGACTCTCTGGAAACACCATATATTTT.